This T cell receptor beta chain stems from a study of blood T cells in healthy people across ages. Overall study findings and caveats: A roughly linear age-dependent decrease characterized TCR beta diversity per million T cells. Naive T cell percentage showed a strong correlation with TCR beta diversity. The unsorted PBMCs prevented any conclusive comparison of naive versus antigen-experienced cells.

PCR was performed a second time for about 6 to 12 cycles using a sample-barcoded 5' primer and a J-beta primer mix. TCRdb re-analysed the 5' RACE reads in MiXCR, keeping a single row per CDR3 protein. The sample carries about 640,000 distinct CDR3 sequences, roughly 31% recorded once. Germline CDR1 and CDR2: KGHSH and LQKENI. The V gene lost 3 bases and the J gene lost 4 bases, with 18 bases spanning the gap. The CDR3 runs 16 residues. This clonotype has only a few counts. Antigen unknown. V and J are TRBV18 and TRBJ2-5; no clear D. The sample comprised blood. This clonotype originated in a woman over 75 in good health. CDR3 region: CASSPTRKGPLETQYF. CDR3 sequence (DNA): TGTGCCAGCTCACCTACCCGAAAAGGACCATTAGAGACCCAGTACTTC. The full variable domain, completed using reference TRBV18 and TRBJ2-5, is NAGVMQNPRHLVRRRGQEARLRCSPMKGHSHVYWYRQLPEEGLKFMVYLQKENIIDESGMPKERFSAEFPKEGPSILRIQQVVRGDSAAYFCASSPTRKGPLETQYFGPGTRLLVL.